This T cell receptor beta chain was identified in a study of identical twins. Trimming took off 1 base at V and 4 bases at J, with 11 bases between the two ends. Germline V gene lookup returns CDR1 SGHTA and CDR2 FQGNSA. This CDR3 contains 14 residues. TCRdb processed the 5' RACE reads anew with MiXCR; each CDR3 protein has one entry. Among hundreds of thousands of distinct CDR3 sequences listed, approximately 20% were seen once. The data also belong to a second study, concerning yellow fever vaccine responses in identical twins.

The J gene is TRBJ2-7, the V gene TRBV7-2, with D possibly matching TRBD1 (6 bases). Sample: CD4+ T cells sorted from blood. This TCR derives from a woman younger than 35 in good health. CDR3 sequence reads: CASSLDIGGYEQYF. The CDR3 region has the DNA TGTGCCAGCAGCTTAGATATAGGGGGTTACGAGCAGTACTTC.